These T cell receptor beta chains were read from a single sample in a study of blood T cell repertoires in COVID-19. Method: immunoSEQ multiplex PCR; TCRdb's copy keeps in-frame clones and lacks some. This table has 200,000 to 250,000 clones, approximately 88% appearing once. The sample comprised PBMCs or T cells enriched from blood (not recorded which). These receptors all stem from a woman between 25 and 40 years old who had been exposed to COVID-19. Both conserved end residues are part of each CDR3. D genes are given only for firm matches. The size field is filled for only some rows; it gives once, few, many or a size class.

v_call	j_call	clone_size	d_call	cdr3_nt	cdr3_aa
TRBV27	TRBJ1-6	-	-	TGTGCCAGCACCACCACCGGGGCCTATAATTCACCCCTCCACTTT	CASTTTGAYNSPLHF
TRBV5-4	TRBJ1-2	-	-	TGTGCCAGCAGCTTGGGTATTTCAGGCAGAGCCTATGGCTACACCTTC	CASSLGISGRAYGYTF
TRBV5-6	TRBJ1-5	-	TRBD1	TGTGCCAGCAGCGAGAGGACAGGGGGTCAGCCCCAGCATTTT	CASSERTGGQPQHF
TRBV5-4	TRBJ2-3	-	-	TGTGCCAGCAGCTTGCTCGGCGGGAGCACAGATACGCAGTATTTT	CASSLLGGSTDTQYF
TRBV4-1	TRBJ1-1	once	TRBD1	TGCGCCAGCAGCCAGCTATATCCCGGGACAGGGGTGAGGTCTGAAGCTTTCTTT	CASSQLYPGTGVRSEAFF
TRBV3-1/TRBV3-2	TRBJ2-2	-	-	TGTGCCAGCAGCCATCTTCTCCAGGGGACGACCGGGGAGCTGTTTTTT	CASSHLLQGTTGELFF
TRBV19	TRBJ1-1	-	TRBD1	TGTGCCAGTAGTGTTCCGACAGGGGGAGCGAACACTGAAGCTTTCTTT	CASSVPTGGANTEAFF
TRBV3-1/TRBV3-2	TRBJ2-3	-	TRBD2	TGTGCCAGCAGCCTTACTAGCGGGATCCGAGGAGATACGCAGTATTTT	CASSLTSGIRGDTQYF
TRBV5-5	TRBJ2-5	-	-	TGTGCCAGCAGCGACTACACCCGGGAGACCCAGTACTTC	CASSDYTRETQYF
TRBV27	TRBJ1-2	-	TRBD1	TGTGCCAGCAGTTTATTTGGACAGGGGGCTCGCTACACCTTC	CASSLFGQGARYTF
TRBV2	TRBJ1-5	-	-	TGTGCCAGCTCTGCTGGGCTCCAGCCCCAGCATTTT	CASSAGLQPQHF
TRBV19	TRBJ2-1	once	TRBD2	TGTGCCAGTAGCCCGGGACTAGCGGGAGGGCGGTGGTTCTTC	CASSPGLAGGRWFF
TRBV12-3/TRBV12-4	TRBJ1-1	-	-	-	CASSLLLFTEAFF
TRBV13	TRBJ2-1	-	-	TGTGCCAGCACACTAAAGGGAGCTGAGCAGTTCTTC	CASTLKGAEQFF
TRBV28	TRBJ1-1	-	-	TGTGCCAGCAGTATACAGAGGGTGAACACTGAAGCTTTCTTT	CASSIQRVNTEAFF
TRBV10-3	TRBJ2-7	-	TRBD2	TGTGCCTCCGGACTAGCGGACTACGAGCAGTACTTC	CASGLADYEQYF
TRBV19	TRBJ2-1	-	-	TGTGCCAGTAAACACAGCGGCTCCTACAATGAGCAGTTCTTC	CASKHSGSYNEQFF
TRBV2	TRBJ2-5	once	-	TGTGCCAGCAGTGAGGCGGGATCGGTAGGGGCCCAGTACTTC	CASSEAGSVGAQYF
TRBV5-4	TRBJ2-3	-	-	TGTGCCAGCAGCCCTATCGAGTCTCGCACAGATACGCAGTATTTT	CASSPIESRTDTQYF
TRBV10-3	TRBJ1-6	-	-	TGTGCCATCAGTGAGTACTTGATCCATGTGAATTCACCCCTCCACTTT	CAISEYLIHVNSPLHF
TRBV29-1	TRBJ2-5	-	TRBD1	TGCAGCGTTGAAGATCTGGGACAGGGGGCTAGGGAGACCCAGTACTTC	CSVEDLGQGARETQYF
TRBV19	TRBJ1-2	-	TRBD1	TGTGCCAGTAGTAGGCGGACAGGGGGCAACTATGGCTACACCTTC	CASSRRTGGNYGYTF
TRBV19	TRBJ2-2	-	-	TGTGCCAGTAGTATAGGCAAGCGGAGGCTAAACACCGGGGAGCTGTTTTTT	CASSIGKRRLNTGELFF
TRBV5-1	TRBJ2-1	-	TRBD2	TGCGCCAGCAGCCACGGACTAGGGACCTACAATGAGCAGTTCTTC	CASSHGLGTYNEQFF
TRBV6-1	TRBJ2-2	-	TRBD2	TGTGCCAGCAGTGAACTTACGGCGGGAGGGCCCGCCGGGGAGCTGTTTTTT	CASSELTAGGPAGELFF
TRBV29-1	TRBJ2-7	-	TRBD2	TGCAGCGTTGAGACTAGCGGGAGGGTATCCTACGAGCAGTACTTC	CSVETSGRVSYEQYF
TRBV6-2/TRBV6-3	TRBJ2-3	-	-	TGTGCCAGCAGTCGCCCCTTTGGTGGGGCCCGCACAGATACGCAGTATTTT	CASSRPFGGARTDTQYF
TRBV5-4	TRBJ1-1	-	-	TGTGCCAGCAGCCTCATGGGGGGGAGGAGGACTGAAGCTTTCTTT	CASSLMGGRRTEAFF
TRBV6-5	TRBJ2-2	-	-	TGTGCCAGCAGTTTTCGGTACACCGGGGAGCTGTTTTTT	CASSFRYTGELFF
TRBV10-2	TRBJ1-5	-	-	TGCGCCAGCAGTGAGTCTTCAGGGAATCAGCCCCAGCATTTT	CASSESSGNQPQHF
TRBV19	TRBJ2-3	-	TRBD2	TGTGCCACCCTAGCGGGAGCGGGAACAGATACGCAGTATTTT	CATLAGAGTDTQYF
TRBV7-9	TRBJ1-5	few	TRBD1	TGTGCCAGCAGCTCGACAGGGGGCAAGGGCAATCAGCCCCAGCATTTT	CASSSTGGKGNQPQHF
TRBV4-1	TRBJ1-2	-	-	TGCGCCAGCAGCCAAGACACGAGAGATAACTATGGCTACACCTTC	CASSQDTRDNYGYTF
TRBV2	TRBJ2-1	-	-	TGTGCCAGCCGTGGGAGTGGTGAGCAGTTCTTC	CASRGSGEQFF
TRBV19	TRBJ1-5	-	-	TGTGCCAGTAGTGCCTTGAGTCAGCCCCAGCATTTT	CASSALSQPQHF
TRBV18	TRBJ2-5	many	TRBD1	TGTGCCAGCTCCCCTGGGACAGGGGAAAAGACCCAGTACTTC	CASSPGTGEKTQYF
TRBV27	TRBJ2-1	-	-	TGTGCCAGCAGTTTAGGGGGGAGCTCCTACAATGAGCAGTTCTTC	CASSLGGSSYNEQFF
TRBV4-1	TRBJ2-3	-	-	TGCGCCAGCAGCCGGGCGGGTAGATCAGATACGCAGTATTTT	CASSRAGRSDTQYF
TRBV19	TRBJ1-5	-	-	TGTGCCAGTAGCTTTATCCCCCTCTACAATCAGCCCCAGCATTTT	CASSFIPLYNQPQHF
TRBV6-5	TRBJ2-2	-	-	TGTGCCAGCAGTTACTCTGGACAGACCTACACCGGGGAGCTGTTTTTT	CASSYSGQTYTGELFF
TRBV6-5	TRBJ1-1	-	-	TGTGCCAGCAAATACAGGGTCGGTGACACTGAAGCTTTCTTT	CASKYRVGDTEAFF
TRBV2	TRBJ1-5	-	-	TGTGCCAGCAGCCTAGGGAACAGGGTAGAAGGTCAGCCCCAGCATTTT	CASSLGNRVEGQPQHF
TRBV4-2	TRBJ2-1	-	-	TGTGCCAGCAGCCTAGACTATTACAATGAGCAGTTCTTC	CASSLDYYNEQFF
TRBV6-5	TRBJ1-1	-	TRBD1	TGTGCCAGCAGTCGGACAGGGGACACTGAAGCTTTCTTT	CASSRTGDTEAFF
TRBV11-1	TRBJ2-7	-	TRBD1	TGTGCCAGCAGCTTAGCGCGGTCTGGGACAGGGAAATACGAGCAGTACTTC	CASSLARSGTGKYEQYF
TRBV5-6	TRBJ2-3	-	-	TGTGCCAGCAGCTCCCTTAGGCGAGGAAGCACAGATACGCAGTATTTT	CASSSLRRGSTDTQYF
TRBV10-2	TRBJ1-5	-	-	TGCGCCAGCAGTGATTACAGGTATCAGCCCCAGCATTTT	CASSDYRYQPQHF
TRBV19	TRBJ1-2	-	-	TGTGCCAGTAGTGCCAGCCAAGGGGCGGACTATGGCTACACCTTC	CASSASQGADYGYTF
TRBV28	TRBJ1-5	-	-	TGTGCCAGCAGCCGGACGGGGGACAATCAGCCCCAGCATTTT	CASSRTGDNQPQHF
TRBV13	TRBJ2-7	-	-	TGTGCCAGCAGCTTAGTAGCAGGGGAAGGGTACGAGCAGTACTTC	CASSLVAGEGYEQYF
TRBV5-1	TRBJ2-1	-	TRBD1	TGCGCCAGCAGCTTGGCGACAGGGAACTACAATGAGCAGTTCTTC	CASSLATGNYNEQFF
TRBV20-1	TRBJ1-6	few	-	TGCAGTGCTAGTCCCCGGGCAGGGGAAGGTAATTCACCCCTCCACTTT	CSASPRAGEGNSPLHF
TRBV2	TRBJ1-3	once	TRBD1	TGTGCCAGCAGTGAAGGGGACAGCTCTGGAAACACCATATATTTT	CASSEGDSSGNTIYF
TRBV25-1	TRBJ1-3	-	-	TGTGCCAGCAGTGGATGGGAGTACGGAAACACCATATATTTT	CASSGWEYGNTIYF
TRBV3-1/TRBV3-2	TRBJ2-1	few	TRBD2	TGTGCCAGCAGCCCGACTAGCGGGATTGGGTCCTACAATGAGCAGTTCTTC	CASSPTSGIGSYNEQFF
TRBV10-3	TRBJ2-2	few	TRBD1	TGTGCCATCAGTACAGGGGAGAACACCGGGGAGCTGTTTTTT	CAISTGENTGELFF
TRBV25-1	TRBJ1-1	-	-	TGTGCCAGCAGTGATGCTGGGAGGGTACCCACTGAAGCTTTCTTT	CASSDAGRVPTEAFF
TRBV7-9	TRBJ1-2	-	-	TGTGCCAGCAGCTTGGGACATAACTATGGCTACACCTTC	CASSLGHNYGYTF
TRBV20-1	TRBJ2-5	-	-	TGCAGTGCCCAACAAGAGACCCAGTACTTC	CSAQQETQYF
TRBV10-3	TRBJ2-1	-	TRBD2	TGTGCCATCAGTGAAGGGAAAGCGGGAGAAGGGAATGAGCAGTTCTTC	CAISEGKAGEGNEQFF